This T cell receptor (beta chain) was identified in a study of T cell responses to AZD1222 COVID-19 vaccine. Study observations and caveats: Spike-wide coverage was observed for vaccine-associated CD4 TCRs, with dominant responses at 160-218 and 743-854. Repertoires were sampled only after the peak T cell response.

Germline V CDR1 and CDR2: MNHNS, SASEGT. V was cut by 1 base and J by 4 bases, with 8 bases left in between. The CDR3 contains 14 residues. Note on this clone: No antigen is known for it.

Libraries were prepared by immunoSEQ multiplex PCR; TCRdb keeps only in-frame clonotypes and omits some of them. There are 150,000 to 200,000 clones in the sample; around nine tenths occur only once, and more than 5.5% lies in the top ten. This receptor was identified in an adult in good health. The specimen was peripheral blood, collected on day 0 of AZD1222 vaccination. V gene TRBV6-1 combines with J gene TRBJ1-5; no clear D gene. In DNA, the CDR3 is TGTGCCAGCAGTGAAGTGGCAGTAAATCAGCCCCAGCATTTT. Its translation is CASSEVAVNQPQHF.